The 30 T cell receptor beta chains reported below all come from one sample, sequenced in a study of blood T cells in healthy people across ages. Primed by a sample-barcoded 5' primer and a J-beta primer mix, a second PCR proceeded for about 7 to 11 cycles. Via MiXCR, TCRdb re-called the 5' RACE reads, giving one row per CDR3 protein. This table holds roughly 800,000 distinct CDR3 sequences, over 45% found once. Sequenced material: blood. These receptor sequences come from a man aged 25-45 years in good health.

This clonotype was counted only a few times. This chain connects TRBV6-1 to TRBJ2-1; D gene uncertain. V was cut by 11 bases and J by 5 bases, with 22 bases left in between. From germline, CDR1 is MNHNS and CDR2 SASEGT. The CDR3 extends over 15 amino acids. DNA of the CDR3: TGTGCCGGAACTCTGGACGGCGGACCTGACAATGAGCAGTTCTTC. Its protein is CAGTLDGGPDNEQFF.

The CDR3, as DNA: TGCGCCAGCAGCCAACAGGGGAACGAGCAGTACTTC. It encodes CASSQQGNEQYF. The chain combines TRBV5-1 with TRBJ2-7; 7 bases align to TRBD1. The CDR3 sequence is 12 residues long. The germline V gene has CDR1 SGHRS and CDR2 YFSETQ. Losses at the gene ends were 4 bases for V and 5 bases for J; bases not matched to a gene: 3.

The gene calls are TRBV21-1 and TRBJ2-3; the DNA was not used to check the table's D call, TRBD1. TRBV21-1 is shown as a pseudogene. The CDR3 spans 15 residues. This CDR3 is CASSKLPTGTRYAYF. In DNA, the CDR3 is TGTGCCAGCAGCAAACTACCAACCGGGACGAGATACGCGTATTTT.

The gene calls are TRBV28 and TRBJ2-7; D tentatively reads TRBD1 or TRBD2 (5 bases each). The J call may be wrong; the DNA end is better matched by TRBJ2-5. The germline V gene encodes CDR1 MDHEN and CDR2 SYDVKM. The CDR3 spans 13 residues. Written as DNA, the CDR3 is TGTGCCAGCAGTTATATGGGGGATGAGACCCAGTACTTC. This sequence encodes CASSYMGDETQYF.

The genes are TRBV9 and TRBJ2-3; TRBD2 matches 7 bases. The trim removed 5 bases at V and 4 bases at J, leaving 4 bases unmatched. Germline-derived CDR1 and CDR2 are SGDLS and YYNGEE. This CDR3 has 13 amino acids. The CDR3 nucleotides read TGTGCCAGCAGTGCGGGAGTGGCAGATACGCAGTATTTT. As protein: CASSAGVADTQYF.

The chain employs TRBV20-1 and TRBJ2-2; 7 nucleotides align to TRBD1. Trimming removed 5 bases from V and 1 base from J; junction bases left unmatched: 4. Germline V gene data show CDR1 as DFQATT and CDR2 as SNEGSKA (reference sequence). This CDR3 has 14 residues. Written as DNA, the CDR3 is TGCAGTGCTTGGACAGGACAGAACACCGGGGAGCTGTTTTTT. Translation: CSAWTGQNTGELFF.

The V call is TRBV12-3 or TRBV12-4, the J call TRBJ2-3; 9 bases agree with TRBD2. The CDR3 runs to 16 residues. V gave up 2 bases and J gave up 0 bases; unmatched junction bases: 3. The CDR3 loop reads CASSLNLAGSTDTQYF. Written as DNA, the CDR3 is TGTGCCAGCAGTTTAAATCTAGCGGGAAGCACAGATACGCAGTATTTT.

J is TRBJ2-1 and V is TRBV7-2, with a tentative D call TRBD2 (5 bases). The CDR3 is made up of 14 amino acids. V shed 4 bases and J shed 9 bases, with 16 bases lying between them. Germline V gene lookup returns CDR1 SGHTA and CDR2 FQGNSA. The CDR3 is CASSSSTIRGEQFF. As DNA, the CDR3 is TGTGCCAGCAGCTCCTCGACTATTCGTGGTGAGCAGTTCTTC. Complete variable domain (other parts from reference TRBV7-2 and TRBJ2-1): GAGVSQSPSNKVTEKGKDVELRCDPISGHTALYWYRQSLGQGLEFLIYFQGNSAPDKSGLPSDRFSAERTGGSVSTLTIQRTQQEDSAVYLCASSSSTIRGEQFFGPGTRLTVL.

The chain joins TRBV27 to TRBJ2-7; 7 bases fit TRBD1. This CDR3 is 15 amino acids long. Germline V lookup: CDR1 MNHEY, CDR2 SMNVEV (reference sequence). With V trimmed by 8 bases and J by 3 bases, 13 bases remained unmatched. The DNA for the CDR3 is TGTGCCAGCTCCCTCCGGACAGGTGGTTACTACGAGCAGTACTTC. It translates to CASSLRTGGYYEQYF.

A note on this clonotype: The junction departs from the called germline gene at one end, perhaps through a read error. The chain uses TRBV5-1 and TRBJ2-1; D not certain. The CDR3 loop spans 13 amino acids. The V gene's germline CDR1 is SGHRS and CDR2 YFSETQ. The CDR3 DNA reads TGCGCCAGCAGCTTAACCTCCAACAATGAGCAGTTCTTC. It yields the protein CASSLTSNNEQFF.

This clonotype has just a few counts. This chain joins TRBV4-3 and TRBJ2-4; perhaps TRBD2 as D (6 bases). The end of the DNA is better explained by TRBJ2-7, so the J call may be wrong. The germline gives CDR1 LGHNA, CDR2 YSLEER. The CDR3 consists of 14 residues. The CDR3 protein is CASSRRTRDYEQYF. DNA of the CDR3: TGCGCCAGCAGCCGACGGACGCGGGACTACGAGCAGTACTTC.

The rearrangement joins TRBV3-1 to TRBJ1-5; no definite D call. CDR1 and CDR2 from the germline V gene are LGHDT and YNNKEL (reference sequence). CDR3 length: 14 residues. V was pared by 0 bases and J by 7 bases, with 10 bases between. As DNA, the CDR3 is TGTGCCAGCAGCCAAGATAGTGGTGGCCAGCCCCAGCATTTT. Amino acid sequence: CASSQDSGGQPQHF.

The chain links TRBV20-1 to TRBJ2-1; 11 nucleotides match TRBD2. This CDR3 spans 16 amino acids. V lost 6 bases and J lost 6; bases outside the gene matches: 13. CDR1 is DFQATT, CDR2 SNEGSKA, per germline (reference sequence). DNA for the CDR3: TGCAGTGCCCCACTAGCGGGGGAACCCGCTTCCAATGAGCAGTTCTTC. Residues: CSAPLAGEPASNEQFF.

This clonotype has only a few counts. V is TRBV6-5 and J is TRBJ2-7; TRBD2 agrees at 8 bases. Germline V CDR1 and CDR2: MNHEY, SVGAGI. J lost 5 bases, V lost 6 bases, and 9 bases had no gene match. The CDR3 covers 14 residues. CDR3 protein: CASSHGGAADEQYF. The DNA of the CDR3 is TGTGCCAGCAGCCACGGGGGGGCAGCGGACGAGCAGTACTTC.

This chain connects TRBV28 to TRBJ2-7, with 7 positions matching TRBD2. The CDR3 consists of 15 residues. Germline CDR1 MDHEN, CDR2 SYDVKM. Unmatched junction bases numbered 7, after V lost 3 bases and J lost 2 bases. DNA for the CDR3: TGTGCCAGCAGTTTTCCCGGTGGGAGGGCCTACGAGCAGTACTTC. This encodes CASSFPGGRAYEQYF.

The chain recombines TRBV6-5 with TRBJ1-2, with 7 bases lining up with TRBD1. With 2 bases clipped from V and 3 bases from J, the junction kept 3 bases outside the gene matches. Germline V gene data show CDR1 as MNHEY and CDR2 as SVGAGI. CDR3 size: 14 residues. Written as DNA, the CDR3 is TGTGCCAGCAGTTACCGAGGGGGCGACTATGGCTACACCTTC. Amino acid sequence: CASSYRGGDYGYTF.

In the case of this clonotype: A junction end diverges from the germline sequence, so it may reflect a read error. The rearrangement links TRBV11-2 to TRBJ2-3; TRBD1 is a possible D gene (5 bases). CDR1 is SGHAT, CDR2 FQNNGV, per germline. The CDR3 has 17 amino acids. CDR3 in DNA: TGTGCCAACAGCTCCCCGCTCGACAGATTTAGCACAGATACGCAGTATTTT. Translated, it gives CANSSPLDRFSTDTQYF.

The chain combines TRBV7-9 with TRBJ2-2; D not resolved. V lost 7 bases and J lost 0, with 9 bases in between. The germline V gene has CDR1 SEHNR and CDR2 FQNEAQ (reference sequence). CDR3 size: 14 residues. The CDR3 here is CASTGDPNTGELFF. CDR3 bases: TGTGCCAGCACCGGTGACCCGAACACCGGGGAGCTGTTTTTT. Full variable domain (remainder filled in from reference TRBV7-9 and TRBJ2-2): DTGVSQNPRHKITKRGQNVTFRCDPISEHNRLYWYRQTLGQGPEFLTYFQNEAQLEKSRLLSDRFSAERPKGSFSTLEIQRTEQGDSAMYLCASTGDPNTGELFFGEGSRLTVL.

V usage is TRBV6-5 and J usage is TRBJ2-5, with D possibly matching TRBD1 (6 bases). The CDR3 runs to 14 residues. Trimming took off 7 bases at V and 7 bases at J, with 19 bases between the two ends. Per germline, CDR1 MNHEY and CDR2 SVGAGI. The CDR3 DNA reads as TGTGCCAGCAACCCGACAGGTTCTCGGGGGACCCAGTACTTC. It translates to CASNPTGSRGTQYF.

The chain is built from TRBV3-1 and TRBJ2-7; no clear D gene. The end of the DNA aligns better with TRBJ2-4, so the J call may be wrong. In germline, CDR1 is LGHDT, CDR2 YNNKEL (reference sequence). The CDR3 has 13 amino acids. The CDR3 here is CASSQDRENIQYF. CDR3 DNA: TGTGCCAGCAGCCAAGATCGAGAAAACATTCAGTACTTC.

This sequence joins TRBV2 and TRBJ2-7, with TRBD1 matching 10 bases. This CDR3 is built from 14 residues. The germline V gene has CDR1 SNHLY and CDR2 FYNNEI. V lost 4 bases and J lost 6; bases outside the gene matches: 6. DNA for the CDR3: TGTGCCAGCAGTGTGTCGACAGGGGGCCGCGAGCAGTACTTC. This translates into CASSVSTGGREQYF.

The gene calls are TRBV4-3 and TRBJ2-3, with unresolved D. Per the germline V gene, CDR1 is LGHNA and CDR2 is YSLEER. The length of the CDR3 is 13 residues. Trimming shortened V by 4 bases and J by 5 bases, and 10 bases separated the two germline ends. CDR3 loop: CASSPKGGDTQYF. The CDR3 DNA is TGCGCCAGCAGCCCCAAAGGCGGAGATACGCAGTATTTT.

This clonotype was seen more than once but under ten times. The CDR3 nucleotides read TGCAGCGTGGTCCGTACCCACGAGCAGTACTTC. It is translated as CSVVRTHEQYF. The gene calls are TRBV29-1 and TRBJ2-7; D gene ambiguous. The V end was cut by 6 bases, the J end by 5 bases, with 11 bases between. The length of the CDR3 is 11 residues. Per the germline V gene, CDR1 is SQVTM and CDR2 is ANQGSEA.

This chain joins TRBV28 and TRBJ2-7; D unclear. The CDR3 contains 14 residues. V lost 3 bases and J lost 3, with 12 bases in between. Per the germline V gene, CDR1 is MDHEN and CDR2 is SYDVKM. The chain's CDR3 is CASSFVPHNYEQYF. The CDR3, as DNA: TGTGCCAGCAGTTTCGTTCCGCACAACTACGAGCAGTACTTC. Supplemented by reference TRBV28 and TRBJ2-7, the full variable domain reads DVKVTQSSRYLVKRTGEKVFLECVQDMDHENMFWYRQDPGLGLRLIYFSYDVKMKEKGDIPEGYSVSREKKERFSLILESASTNQTSMYLCASSFVPHNYEQYFGPGTRLTVT.

This chain uses TRBV18 with TRBJ2-3, with 8 bases matching TRBD2. This CDR3 comprises 16 residues. V lost 2 bases, J lost 5 bases, and 9 bases stayed unmatched. Germline V lookup: CDR1 KGHSH, CDR2 LQKENI. This CDR3 reads CASSPNSGGFGDTQYF. CDR3 nucleotide sequence: TGTGCCAGCTCACCAAACAGCGGGGGTTTTGGAGATACGCAGTATTTT.

V gene TRBV29-1 combines with J gene TRBJ2-3; 14 nucleotides align to TRBD2. V shed 6 bases and J 2 bases; nucleotides not matched to a gene: 7. CDR1 and CDR2 (germline): SQVTM, ANQGSEA. The CDR3 contains 16 residues. Here the CDR3 DNA reads TGCAGCGTGAGGGGACTAGCGGGGGCAATCACAGATACGCAGTATTTT. Its protein is CSVRGLAGAITDTQYF.

This rearrangement joins TRBV3-1 to TRBJ2-1, with D possibly being TRBD1 (6 bases). The CDR3 loop spans 12 amino acids. Germline loops: CDR1 LGHDT, CDR2 YNNKEL (reference sequence). Trimming shortened V by 5 bases and J by 9 bases, and 11 bases separated the two germline ends. CDR3: CASSGPGVEQFF. The DNA of the CDR3 is TGTGCCAGCAGCGGTCCAGGGGTTGAGCAGTTCTTC.

As to this clonotype: Germline and junction disagree at one end, which may indicate a read error. V and J are TRBV5-5 and TRBJ1-5; 9 nucleotides match TRBD1. Germline CDR1 and CDR2: SGHKS and YYEKEE (reference sequence). The CDR3 covers 15 residues. DNA of the CDR3: TGTGCCAGCAGCTTCGGACAGGGGCTCTTTCAGCCCCGGCATTTT. Protein sequence: CASSFGQGLFQPRHF.

This clonotype has a single count. The V and J genes are TRBV20-1 and TRBJ1-5; D may be TRBD1 (6 bases). CDR1 DFQATT and CDR2 SNEGSKA come from the germline V gene (reference sequence). V was pared by 0 bases and J by 6 bases, with 15 bases between. This CDR3 has 15 amino acids. CDR3 protein: CSAREPEQGVQPQHF. The CDR3 bases are TGCAGTGCTAGAGAACCAGAACAGGGTGTTCAGCCCCAGCATTTT.

V usage is TRBV28 and J usage is TRBJ2-5, with 7 bases identical to TRBD1. J was trimmed by 4 bases and V by 3 bases; bases with no gene match: 11. Looked up from germline, CDR1 is MDHEN and CDR2 is SYDVKM. The CDR3 has 16 residues. The CDR3 spells CASSLFRDRAGETQYF. The CDR3 nucleotides are TGTGCCAGCAGTTTGTTCCGAGACAGGGCCGGAGAGACCCAGTACTTC.